A single sample is the source of the 17 T cell receptor beta chains below, sequenced in a study of control samples from healthy donors and cancer patients. Profiling relied on immunoSEQ multiplex PCR, and the TCRdb table lists in-frame clones only, not all of them. Of around 120,000 clones listed, around 89% are singletons. Sequencing was carried out using PBMCs. These receptors came from a woman aged 50 to 60 with colorectal cancer.

The CDR3 DNA reads TGTGCCAGCAGTCCAAATAACAGGGGGCGTTCCTACGAGCAGTACTTC. Translated, it gives CASSPNNRGRSYEQYF. J is TRBJ2-7 and V is TRBV27, with 9 bases fitting TRBD1. V lost 5 bases, J lost 1 base, and 9 bases stayed unmatched. The germline V gene has CDR1 MNHEY and CDR2 SMNVEV (reference sequence). The CDR3 has 16 residues.

V usage is TRBV2 and J usage is TRBJ1-1; the D is unclear. The CDR3 spans 11 residues. Trimming removed 1 base at V and 4 bases at J, with 1 base between. Looked up from germline, CDR1 is SNHLY and CDR2 is FYNNEI. The CDR3 nucleotides are TGTGCCAGCAGTGAAGGCACTGAAGCTTTCTTT. Protein: CASSEGTEAFF.

This chain links TRBV6-5 with TRBJ1-3, with D unclear. Germline V CDR1 and CDR2: MNHEY, SVGAGI. V gave up 6 bases and J gave up 1 base, with 10 bases separating them. CDR3 length: 14 residues. CDR3 sequence: CASSLTVSGNTIYF. DNA for the CDR3: TGTGCCAGCAGCTTGACCGTTTCTGGAAACACCATATATTTT.

The chain is built from TRBV4-1 and TRBJ2-3, with a tentative D call TRBD1 (6 bases). Germline V gene data show CDR1 as MGHRA and CDR2 as YSYEKL. V lost 6 bases to trimming and J lost 1 base, with 14 bases between them. The CDR3 extends over 15 amino acids. The CDR3 reads CASSQGRRGTDTQYF. CDR3 DNA sequence: TGCGCCAGCAGTCAGGGGCGGCGGGGCACAGATACGCAGTATTTT.

The V call is TRBV9, the J call TRBJ1-2; a weak D match, TRBD1 (6 bases). V dropped 4 bases and J dropped 6 bases, with 16 bases sitting between them. The germline V gene encodes CDR1 SGDLS and CDR2 YYNGEE. This CDR3 comprises 14 residues. Written as DNA, the CDR3 is TGTGCCAGCAGCCTAGGGGGTCTCGAGCATGGCTACACCTTC. It is translated as CASSLGGLEHGYTF.

CDR3 region: CASSSSRTNTGELFF. CDR3 in DNA: TGCGCCAGCAGCTCCTCTAGAACGAACACCGGGGAGCTGTTTTTT. V usage is TRBV5-1 and J usage is TRBJ2-2; D ambiguous. Germline V gives CDR1 SGHRS, CDR2 YFSETQ. V lost 3 bases and J 0 bases, leaving 9 bases between the germline ends. The CDR3 spans 15 residues.

This clone was seen only a few times. The chain uses TRBV19 and TRBJ1-1; D gene unclear. Trimming took 1 base from V and 1 from J, leaving 7 bases between them. Germline CDR1 reads LNHDA; CDR2 reads SQIVND (reference sequence). CDR3 length equals 14 residues. CDR3 loop: CASSIGGSNTEAFF. The DNA of the CDR3 is TGTGCCAGTAGTATAGGAGGGTCGAACACTGAAGCTTTCTTT.

The genes are TRBV19 and TRBJ2-1; tentative D call: TRBD2 (6 bases). Trimming removed 9 bases at V and 8 bases at J, with 20 bases between. The germline CDR1 and CDR2 sequences are LNHDA and SQIVND (reference sequence). The CDR3 loop spans 14 amino acids. CDR3 in amino acids: CASEPVGGRYEQFF. In DNA form, the CDR3 reads TGTGCCAGCGAACCGGTGGGGGGTAGGTATGAGCAGTTCTTC.

V and J are TRBV9 and TRBJ2-2; the D gene is possibly TRBD2 (5 bases). The CDR3 spans 13 residues. Germline values: CDR1 SGDLS, CDR2 YYNGEE. The V end was cut by 3 bases, the J end by 10 bases, with 13 bases between. The CDR3 DNA is TGTGCCAGCAGCGAGGGCATAGCGACGGAGCTGTTTTTT. Translation: CASSEGIATELFF.

The gene calls are TRBV7-2 and TRBJ1-4; 7 bases line up with TRBD1. The V gene's germline CDR1 is SGHTA and CDR2 FQGNSA. Germline trimming cut 5 bases from V and 0 bases from J; bases unmatched to any gene: 6. The CDR3 is made up of 16 amino acids. The CDR3 DNA reads as TGTGCCAGCAGCCGCCCAGGGGGAGCAACTAATGAAAAACTGTTTTTT. It codes for CASSRPGGATNEKLFF.

The genes are TRBV10-1 and TRBJ1-1; D not resolved. Germline V gene data show CDR1 as WNHNN and CDR2 as SYGVQD (reference sequence). Trimming pared 6 bases from V and 0 bases from J, leaving 11 bases between. The CDR3 runs to 14 residues. CDR3 amino acids: CASRKDKMNTEAFF. CDR3 in DNA: TGCGCCAGCAGAAAGGATAAAATGAACACTGAAGCTTTCTTT.

This chain uses TRBV19 with TRBJ2-1, with D unresolved. Germline-derived CDR1 and CDR2 are LNHDA and SQIVND (reference sequence). Trimming shortened V by 5 bases and J by 9 bases, and 11 bases separated the two germline ends. This CDR3 has 12 residues. CDR3 sequence: CASSPRVGEQFF. The CDR3 nucleotides are TGTGCCAGTAGTCCTCGAGTTGGTGAGCAGTTCTTC.

The V and J genes are TRBV19 and TRBJ1-3; possible D gene TRBD1, 5 bases. The CDR3 covers 17 residues. CDR1 is LNHDA and CDR2 is SQIVND in the germline V gene (reference sequence). V lost 6 bases, J lost 1 base, and 19 bases lay in between. CDR3 sequence reads: CASSVVGGSTSGNTIYF. The CDR3 DNA is TGTGCCAGTAGCGTCGTCGGGGGATCAACATCTGGAAACACCATATATTTT.

The chain has TRBV2 and TRBJ2-3; no definite D call. V was pared by 6 bases and J by 2 bases, with 15 bases between. CDR3 length: 15 amino acids. CDR1 is SNHLY and CDR2 is FYNNEI in the germline V gene. CDR3 residues: CASSPEPGITDTQYF. The CDR3 region has the DNA TGTGCCAGCAGCCCCGAACCTGGAATCACAGATACGCAGTATTTT.

The chain uses TRBV15 and TRBJ1-1; possible D gene TRBD1, 6 bases. V was cut by 3 bases and J by 4 bases, with 12 bases left in between. The germline V gene encodes CDR1 LNHNV and CDR2 YYDKDF (reference sequence). This CDR3 comprises 14 residues. In nucleotides, the CDR3 is TGTGCCACCAGCAGTTATGCAGGGGCCACTGAAGCTTTCTTT. Translated: CATSSYAGATEAFF. Full variable domain (outside the CDR3, taken from reference TRBV15 and TRBJ1-1): DAMVIQNPRYQVTQFGKPVTLSCSQTLNHNVMYWYQQKSSQAPKLLFHYYDKDFNNEADTPDNFQSRRPNTSFCFLDIRSPGLGDTAMYLCATSSYAGATEAFFGQGTRLTVV.

The rearrangement joins TRBV7-8 to TRBJ2-2; D may correspond to TRBD1 or TRBD2 (5 bases each). The CDR3 covers 16 residues. V shed 8 bases and J shed 6 bases, with 22 bases lying between them. Germline V gene data show CDR1 as SGHVS and CDR2 as FQNEAQ. The CDR3 DNA sequence: TGTGCCAGCCGTACGGGTTGGGGGAACGCGCCCGGGGAGCTGTTTTTT. Its protein product is CASRTGWGNAPGELFF.

V gene TRBV6-6 combines with J gene TRBJ1-4, with D maybe TRBD1 (5 bases). The length of the CDR3 is 15 residues. V lost 10 bases to trimming and J lost 8 bases, with 23 bases between them. Germline V CDR1 and CDR2: MNHNY, SVGAGI (reference sequence). CDR3 coding DNA: TGTGCCACCGGGCACTCCGGCCAGGGTAACGAAAAACTGTTTTTT. It is translated as CATGHSGQGNEKLFF.